This TCR beta chain emerged from a study of blood T cell repertoires in COVID-19. Whole-study context: The study drew acute and convalescent COVID-19 samples from the United States, Italy and Spain. T cells, B-cell-depleted T cells, or PBMCs supplied cDNA or gDNA.

Original processing notes: Counts of nucleated cells, estimated from reference gene primer amplification, were obtained. Assay: immunoSEQ multiplex PCR; the TCRdb copy retains only in-frame clones and omits some. Clonal size and the V and J genes are those of that table, whereas D and trimming came from the DNA. There are some 250,000 clones in the sample; 81% occur only once, and around 2.9% lies in the top ten. The CDR3 is 17 amino acids. Germline V gene lookup returns CDR1 MNHEY and CDR2 SVGEGT. V trimming: 4 bases; J trimming: 0 bases; junction bases outside the gene matches: 9. This receptor was identified in a woman aged 55-75 years with active or convalescent COVID-19. V gene TRBV6-2 or TRBV6-3 combines with J gene TRBJ2-4, with 7 bases aligning to TRBD2. The sequencing sample was made of peripheral blood. CDR3 residues: CASSLASGTLAKNIQYF. The CDR3, as DNA: TGTGCCAGCAGTTTAGCTAGCGGTACCCTAGCCAAAAACATTCAGTACTTC.